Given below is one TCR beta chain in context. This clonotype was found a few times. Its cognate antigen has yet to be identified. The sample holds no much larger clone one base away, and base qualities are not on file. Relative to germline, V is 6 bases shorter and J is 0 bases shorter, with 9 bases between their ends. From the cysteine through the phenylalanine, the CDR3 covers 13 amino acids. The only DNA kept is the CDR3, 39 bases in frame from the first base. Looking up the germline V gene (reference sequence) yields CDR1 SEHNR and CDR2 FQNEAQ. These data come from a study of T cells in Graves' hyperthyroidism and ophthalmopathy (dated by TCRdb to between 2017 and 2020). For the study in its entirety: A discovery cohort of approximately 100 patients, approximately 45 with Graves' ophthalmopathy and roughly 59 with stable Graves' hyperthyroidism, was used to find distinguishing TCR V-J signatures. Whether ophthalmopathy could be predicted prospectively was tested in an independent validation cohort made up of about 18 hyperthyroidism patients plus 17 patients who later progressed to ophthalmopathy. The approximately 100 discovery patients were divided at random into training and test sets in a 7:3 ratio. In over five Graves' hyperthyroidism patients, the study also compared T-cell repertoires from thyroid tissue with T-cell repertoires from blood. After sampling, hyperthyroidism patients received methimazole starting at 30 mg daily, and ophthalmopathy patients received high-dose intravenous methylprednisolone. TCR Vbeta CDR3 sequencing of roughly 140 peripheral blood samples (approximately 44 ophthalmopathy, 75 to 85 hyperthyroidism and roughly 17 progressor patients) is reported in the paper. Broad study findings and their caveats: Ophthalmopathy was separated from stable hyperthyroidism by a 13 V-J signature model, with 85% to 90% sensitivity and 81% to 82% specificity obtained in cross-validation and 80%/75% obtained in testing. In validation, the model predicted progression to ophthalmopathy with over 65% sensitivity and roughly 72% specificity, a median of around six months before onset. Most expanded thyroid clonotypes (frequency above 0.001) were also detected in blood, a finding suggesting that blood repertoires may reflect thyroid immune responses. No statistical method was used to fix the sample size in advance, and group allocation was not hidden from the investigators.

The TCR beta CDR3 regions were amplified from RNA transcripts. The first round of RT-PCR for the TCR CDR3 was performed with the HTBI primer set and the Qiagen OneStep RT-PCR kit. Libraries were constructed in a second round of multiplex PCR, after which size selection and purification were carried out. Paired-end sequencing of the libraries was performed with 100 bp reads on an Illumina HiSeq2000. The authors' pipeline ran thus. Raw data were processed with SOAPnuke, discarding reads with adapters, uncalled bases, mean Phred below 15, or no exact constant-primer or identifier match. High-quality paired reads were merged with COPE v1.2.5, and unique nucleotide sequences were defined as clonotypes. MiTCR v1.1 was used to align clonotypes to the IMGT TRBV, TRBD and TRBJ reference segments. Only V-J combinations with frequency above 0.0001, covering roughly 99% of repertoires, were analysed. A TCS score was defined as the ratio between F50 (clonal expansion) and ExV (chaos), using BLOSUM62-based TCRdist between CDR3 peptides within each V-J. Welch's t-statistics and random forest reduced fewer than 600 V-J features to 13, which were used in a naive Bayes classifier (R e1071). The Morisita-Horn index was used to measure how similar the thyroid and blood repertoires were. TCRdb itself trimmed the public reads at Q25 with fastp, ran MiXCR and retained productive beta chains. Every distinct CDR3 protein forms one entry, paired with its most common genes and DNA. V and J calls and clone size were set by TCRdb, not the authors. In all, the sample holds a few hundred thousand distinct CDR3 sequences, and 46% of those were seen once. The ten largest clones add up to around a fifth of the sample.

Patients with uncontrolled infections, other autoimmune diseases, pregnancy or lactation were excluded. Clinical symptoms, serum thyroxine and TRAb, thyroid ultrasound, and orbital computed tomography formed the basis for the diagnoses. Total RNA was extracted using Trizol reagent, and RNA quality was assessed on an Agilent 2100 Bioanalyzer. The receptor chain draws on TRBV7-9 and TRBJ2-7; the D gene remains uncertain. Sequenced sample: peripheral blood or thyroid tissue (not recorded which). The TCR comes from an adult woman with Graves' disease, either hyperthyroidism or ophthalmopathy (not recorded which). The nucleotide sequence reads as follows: TGTGCCAGCAGACAGACTCTCTCCTACGAGCAGTACTTC. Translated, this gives CASRQTLSYEQYF.